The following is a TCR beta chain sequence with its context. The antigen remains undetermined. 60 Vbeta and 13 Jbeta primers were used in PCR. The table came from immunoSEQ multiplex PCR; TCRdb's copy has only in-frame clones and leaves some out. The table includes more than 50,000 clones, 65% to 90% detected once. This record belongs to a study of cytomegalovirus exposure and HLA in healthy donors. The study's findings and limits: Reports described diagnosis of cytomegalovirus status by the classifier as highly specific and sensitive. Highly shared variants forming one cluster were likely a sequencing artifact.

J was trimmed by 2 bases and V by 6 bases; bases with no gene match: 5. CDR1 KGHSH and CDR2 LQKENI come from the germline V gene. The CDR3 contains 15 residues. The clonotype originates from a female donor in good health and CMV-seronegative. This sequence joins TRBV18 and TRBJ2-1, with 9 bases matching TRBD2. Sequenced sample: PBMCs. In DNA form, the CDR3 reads TGTGCCAGCTCTCCCCTAGCGGGAACCTACAATGAGCAGTTCTTC. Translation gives CASSPLAGTYNEQFF.